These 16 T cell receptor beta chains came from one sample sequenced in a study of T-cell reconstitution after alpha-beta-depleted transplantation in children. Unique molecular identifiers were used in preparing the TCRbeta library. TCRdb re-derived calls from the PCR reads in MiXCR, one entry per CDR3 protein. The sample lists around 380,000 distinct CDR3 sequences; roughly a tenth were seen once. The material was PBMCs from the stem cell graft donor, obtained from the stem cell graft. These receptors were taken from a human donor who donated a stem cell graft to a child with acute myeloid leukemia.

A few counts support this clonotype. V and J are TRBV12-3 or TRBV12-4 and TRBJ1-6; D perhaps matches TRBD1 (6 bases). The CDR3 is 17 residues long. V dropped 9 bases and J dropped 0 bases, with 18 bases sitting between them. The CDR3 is CASKLGDTSSYNSPLHF. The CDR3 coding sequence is TGTGCCAGTAAATTGGGGGACACCAGCTCCTATAATTCACCCCTCCACTTT.

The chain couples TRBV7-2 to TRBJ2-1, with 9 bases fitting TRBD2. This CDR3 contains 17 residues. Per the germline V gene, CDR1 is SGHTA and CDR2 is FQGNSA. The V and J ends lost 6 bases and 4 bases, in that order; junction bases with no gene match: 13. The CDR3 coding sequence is TGTGCCAGCAGGATTATAGCGGGAGTAGGGTCTTACAATGAGCAGTTCTTC. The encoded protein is CASRIIAGVGSYNEQFF.

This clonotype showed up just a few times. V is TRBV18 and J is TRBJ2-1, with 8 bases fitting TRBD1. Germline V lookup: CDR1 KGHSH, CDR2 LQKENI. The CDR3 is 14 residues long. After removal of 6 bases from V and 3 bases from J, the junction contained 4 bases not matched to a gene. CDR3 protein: CASSQDRDYNEQFF. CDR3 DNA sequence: TGTGCCAGCTCGCAGGACAGGGACTACAATGAGCAGTTCTTC.

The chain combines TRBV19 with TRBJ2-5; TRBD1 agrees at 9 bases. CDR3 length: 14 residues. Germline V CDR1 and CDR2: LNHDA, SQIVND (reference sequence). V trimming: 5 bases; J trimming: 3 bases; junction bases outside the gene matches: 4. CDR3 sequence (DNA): TGTGCCAGTAGTTCCCGGACAGGGGAAGAGACCCAGTACTTC. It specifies CASSSRTGEETQYF. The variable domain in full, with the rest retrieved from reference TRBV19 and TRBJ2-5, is DGGITQSPKYLFRKEGQNVTLSCEQNLNHDAMYWYRQDPGQGLRLIYYSQIVNDFQKGDIAEGYSVSREKKESFPLTVTSAQKNPTAFYLCASSSRTGEETQYFGPGTRLLVL.

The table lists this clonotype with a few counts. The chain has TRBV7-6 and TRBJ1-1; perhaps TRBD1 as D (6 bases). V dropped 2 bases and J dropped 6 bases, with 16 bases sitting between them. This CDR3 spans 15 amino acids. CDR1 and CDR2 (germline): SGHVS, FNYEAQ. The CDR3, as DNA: TGTGCCAGCAGCTTAAGACTTGGCGGGGGCCCTGAAGCTTTCTTT. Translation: CASSLRLGGGPEAFF.

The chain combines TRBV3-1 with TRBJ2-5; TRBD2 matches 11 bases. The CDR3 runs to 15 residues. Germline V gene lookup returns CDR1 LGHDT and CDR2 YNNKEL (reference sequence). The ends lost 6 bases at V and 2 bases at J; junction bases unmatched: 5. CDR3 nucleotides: TGTGCCAGCAGACTCGGGACTAGCGGTCAAGAGACCCAGTACTTC. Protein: CASRLGTSGQETQYF.

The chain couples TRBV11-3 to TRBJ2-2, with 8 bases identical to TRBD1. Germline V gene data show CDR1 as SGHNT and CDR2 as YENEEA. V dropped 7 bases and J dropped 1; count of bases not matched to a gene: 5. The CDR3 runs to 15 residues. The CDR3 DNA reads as TGTGCCAGCAAGGAGGGGACAGGGAACACCGGGGAGCTGTTTTTT. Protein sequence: CASKEGTGNTGELFF.

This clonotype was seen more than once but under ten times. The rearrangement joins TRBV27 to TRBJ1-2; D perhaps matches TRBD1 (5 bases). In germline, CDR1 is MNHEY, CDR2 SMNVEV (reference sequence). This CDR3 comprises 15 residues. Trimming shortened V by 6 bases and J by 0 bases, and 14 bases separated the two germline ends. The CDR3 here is CASRPGPASNYGYTF. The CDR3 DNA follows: TGTGCCAGCAGACCGGGACCGGCGTCTAACTATGGCTACACCTTC.

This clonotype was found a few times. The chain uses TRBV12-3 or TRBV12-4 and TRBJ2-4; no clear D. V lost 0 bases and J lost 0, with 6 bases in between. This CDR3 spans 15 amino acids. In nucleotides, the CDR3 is TGTGCCAGCAGTTTAGCAGGGATAGCCAAAAACATTCAGTACTTC. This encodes CASSLAGIAKNIQYF.

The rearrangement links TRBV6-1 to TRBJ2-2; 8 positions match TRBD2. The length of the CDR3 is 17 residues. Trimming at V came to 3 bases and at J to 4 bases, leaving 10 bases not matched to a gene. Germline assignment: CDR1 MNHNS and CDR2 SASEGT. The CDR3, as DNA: TGTGCCAGCAGTGATCGAATCAGCGGGAGCGGCACCGGGGAGCTGTTTTTT. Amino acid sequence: CASSDRISGSGTGELFF.

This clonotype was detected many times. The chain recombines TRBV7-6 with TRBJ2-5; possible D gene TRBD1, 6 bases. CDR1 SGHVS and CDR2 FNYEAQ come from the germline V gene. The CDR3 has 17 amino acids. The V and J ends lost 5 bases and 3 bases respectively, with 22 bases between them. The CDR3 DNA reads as TGTGCCAGCAGCCCCCGAAGTTCAGGGGCCTTAAAAGAGACCCAGTACTTC. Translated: CASSPRSSGALKETQYF.

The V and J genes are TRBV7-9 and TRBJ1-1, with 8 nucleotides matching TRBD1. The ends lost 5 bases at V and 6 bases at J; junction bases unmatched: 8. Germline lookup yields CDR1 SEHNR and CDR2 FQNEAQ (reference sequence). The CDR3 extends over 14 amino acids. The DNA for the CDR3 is TGTGCCAGCAGCCCCCCCGGGACAGGCCCTGAAGCTTTCTTT. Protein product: CASSPPGTGPEAFF.

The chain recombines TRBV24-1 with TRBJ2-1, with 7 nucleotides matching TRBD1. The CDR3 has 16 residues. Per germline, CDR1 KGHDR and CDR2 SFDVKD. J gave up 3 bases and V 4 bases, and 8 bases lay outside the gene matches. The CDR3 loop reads CATSDAAGTDYNEQFF. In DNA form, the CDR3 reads TGTGCCACCAGTGACGCAGCCGGGACAGACTACAATGAGCAGTTCTTC.

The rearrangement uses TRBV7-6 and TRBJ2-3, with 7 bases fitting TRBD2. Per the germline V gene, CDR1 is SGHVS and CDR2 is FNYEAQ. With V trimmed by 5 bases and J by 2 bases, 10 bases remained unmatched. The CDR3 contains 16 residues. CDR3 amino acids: CASSQGLAEATDTQYF. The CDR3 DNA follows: TGTGCCAGCAGCCAAGGGCTAGCGGAAGCCACAGATACGCAGTATTTT.

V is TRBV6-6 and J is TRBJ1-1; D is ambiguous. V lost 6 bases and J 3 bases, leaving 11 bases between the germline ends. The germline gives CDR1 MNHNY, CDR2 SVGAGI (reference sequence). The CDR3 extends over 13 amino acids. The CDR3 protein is CASSKTLYTEAFF. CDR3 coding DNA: TGTGCCAGCAGCAAAACCTTATACACTGAAGCTTTCTTT.

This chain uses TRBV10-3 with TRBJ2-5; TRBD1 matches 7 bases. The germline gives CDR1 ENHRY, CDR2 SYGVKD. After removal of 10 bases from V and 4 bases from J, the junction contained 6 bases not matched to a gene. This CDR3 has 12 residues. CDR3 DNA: TGTGCCACCGGACAGGTCTTAGAGACCCAGTACTTC. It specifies CATGQVLETQYF.